The T cell receptor beta chain described here comes from a study of cytomegalovirus exposure and HLA in healthy donors. The PCR used 60 Vbeta and 13 Jbeta primers. TCRdb's copy holds only in-frame clones and misses some; the assay was immunoSEQ multiplex PCR. Of over 140,000 clones listed, around 80% are singletons. V shed 5 bases and J shed 7 bases, with 15 bases lying between them. The V gene's germline CDR1 is SGHRS and CDR2 YFSETQ. CDR3 length: 13 amino acids. The material sequenced was PBMCs. This TCR derives from a man under 40 in good health and CMV-seropositive. The V gene is TRBV5-1, the J gene TRBJ1-1; possibly TRBD1 for D (5 bases). The DNA of the CDR3 is TGCGCCAGCAGTTATGGGGCAGGGAATGAAGCTTTCTTT. This codes for CASSYGAGNEAFF. Full variable domain (missing parts from reference TRBV5-1 and TRBJ1-1): KAGVTQTPRYLIKTRGQQVTLSCSPISGHRSVSWYQQTPGQGLQFLFEYFSETQRNKGNFPGRFSGRQFSNSRSEMNVSTLELGDSALYLCASSYGAGNEAFFGQGTRLTVV.